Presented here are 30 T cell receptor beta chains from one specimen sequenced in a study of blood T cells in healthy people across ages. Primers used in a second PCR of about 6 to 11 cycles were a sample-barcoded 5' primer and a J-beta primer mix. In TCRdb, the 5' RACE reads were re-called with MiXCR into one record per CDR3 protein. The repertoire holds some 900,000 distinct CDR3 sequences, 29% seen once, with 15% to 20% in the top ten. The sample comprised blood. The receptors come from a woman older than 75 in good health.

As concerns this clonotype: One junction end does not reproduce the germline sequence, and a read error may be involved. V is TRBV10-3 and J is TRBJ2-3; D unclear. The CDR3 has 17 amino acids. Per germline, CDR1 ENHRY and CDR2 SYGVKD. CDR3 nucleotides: TGTGCCAGCAGTTACGGCCCCAAGGGTAGTATGGCAGATACGCAGTATTTT. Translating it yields CASSYGPKGSMADTQYF.

The CDR3 nucleotides are TGCAGTGCTAGAGAAGGGGGTGCTAATGAAAAACTGTTTTTT. Its translation: CSAREGGANEKLFF. The chain is built from TRBV20-1 and TRBJ1-4; perhaps TRBD1 as D (6 bases). The CDR3 spans 14 residues. Deletions cut 0 bases from V and 3 bases from J, with 8 bases between. Germline V lookup: CDR1 DFQATT, CDR2 SNEGSKA (reference sequence).

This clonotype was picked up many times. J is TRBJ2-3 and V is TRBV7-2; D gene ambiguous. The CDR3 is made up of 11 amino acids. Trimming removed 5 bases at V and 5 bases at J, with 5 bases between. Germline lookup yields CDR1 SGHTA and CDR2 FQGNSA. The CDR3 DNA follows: TGTGCCAGCAGCGTATTAGATACGCAGTATTTT. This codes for CASSVLDTQYF. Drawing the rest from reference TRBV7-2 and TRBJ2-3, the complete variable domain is GAGVSQSPSNKVTEKGKDVELRCDPISGHTALYWYRQSLGQGLEFLIYFQGNSAPDKSGLPSDRFSAERTGGSVSTLTIQRTQQEDSAVYLCASSVLDTQYFGPGTRLTVL.

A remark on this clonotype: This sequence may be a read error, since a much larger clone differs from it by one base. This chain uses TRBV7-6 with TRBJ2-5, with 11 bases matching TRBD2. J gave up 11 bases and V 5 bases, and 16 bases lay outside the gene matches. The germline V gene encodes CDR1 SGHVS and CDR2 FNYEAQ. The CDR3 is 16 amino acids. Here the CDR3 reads CASSTLSGGATNEQYF. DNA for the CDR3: TGTGCCAGCAGCACTCTTAGCGGGGGGGCAACGAATGAGCAGTACTTC.

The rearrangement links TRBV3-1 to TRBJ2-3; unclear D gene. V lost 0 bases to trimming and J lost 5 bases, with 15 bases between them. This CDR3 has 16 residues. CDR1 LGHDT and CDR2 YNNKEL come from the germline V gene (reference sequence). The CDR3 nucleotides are TGTGCCAGCAGCCAAGATATCCGGTCCGGCGGAGATACGCAGTATTTT. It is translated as CASSQDIRSGGDTQYF.

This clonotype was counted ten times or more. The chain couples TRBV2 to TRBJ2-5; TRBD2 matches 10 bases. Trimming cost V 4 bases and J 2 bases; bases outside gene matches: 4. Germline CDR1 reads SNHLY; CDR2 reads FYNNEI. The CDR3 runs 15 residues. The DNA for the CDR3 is TGTGCCAGCAGTGGAAGCGGGGGGGGGCAAGAGACCCAGTACTTC. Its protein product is CASSGSGGGQETQYF.

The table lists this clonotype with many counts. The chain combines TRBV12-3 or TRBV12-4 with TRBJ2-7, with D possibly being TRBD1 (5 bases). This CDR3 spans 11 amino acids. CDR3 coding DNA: TGTGCTTTCCCCAGGGTTCCGGAGCAGTACTTC. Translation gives CAFPRVPEQYF.

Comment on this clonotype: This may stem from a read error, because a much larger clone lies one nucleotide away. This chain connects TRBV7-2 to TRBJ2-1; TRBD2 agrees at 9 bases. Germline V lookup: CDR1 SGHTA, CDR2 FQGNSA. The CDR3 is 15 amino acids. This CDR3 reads CACSLGGSGGSEQFF. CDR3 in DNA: TGTGCCTGCAGCTTAGGAGGTAGCGGGGGTTCTGAGCAGTTCTTC.

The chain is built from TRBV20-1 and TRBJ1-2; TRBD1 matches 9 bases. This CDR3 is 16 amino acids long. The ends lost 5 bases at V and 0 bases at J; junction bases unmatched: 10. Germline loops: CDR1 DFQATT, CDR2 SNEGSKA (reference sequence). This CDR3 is CSALPGQGFTNYGYTF. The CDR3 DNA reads TGCAGTGCTCTTCCGGGACAGGGCTTCACTAACTATGGCTACACCTTC.

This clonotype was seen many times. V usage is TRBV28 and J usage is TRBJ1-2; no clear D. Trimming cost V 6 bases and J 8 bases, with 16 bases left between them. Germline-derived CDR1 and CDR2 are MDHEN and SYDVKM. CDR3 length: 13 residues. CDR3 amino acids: CASSPPAGIGYTF. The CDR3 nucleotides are TGTGCCAGCAGCCCCCCCGCTGGGATCGGCTACACCTTC.

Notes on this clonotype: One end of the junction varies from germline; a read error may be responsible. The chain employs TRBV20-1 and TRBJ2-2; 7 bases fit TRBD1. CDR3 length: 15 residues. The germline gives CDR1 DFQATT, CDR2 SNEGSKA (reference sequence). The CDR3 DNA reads TGCAGCGCTACTCCCGACGGCAGGGGGACCGGGGAGCTGTTTTTT. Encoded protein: CSATPDGRGTGELFF.

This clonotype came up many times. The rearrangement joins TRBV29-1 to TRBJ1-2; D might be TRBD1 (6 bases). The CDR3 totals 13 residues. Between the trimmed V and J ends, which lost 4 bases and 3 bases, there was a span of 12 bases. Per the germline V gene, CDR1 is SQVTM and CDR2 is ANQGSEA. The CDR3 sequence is CSVVTGFDYGYTF. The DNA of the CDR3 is TGCAGCGTTGTAACAGGGTTCGACTATGGCTACACCTTC.

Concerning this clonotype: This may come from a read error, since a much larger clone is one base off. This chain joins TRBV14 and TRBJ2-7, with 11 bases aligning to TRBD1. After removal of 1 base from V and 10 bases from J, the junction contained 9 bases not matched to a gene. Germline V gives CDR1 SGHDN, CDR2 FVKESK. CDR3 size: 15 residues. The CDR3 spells CASSQGTGGLEAQYF. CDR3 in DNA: TGTGCCAGCAGCCAAGGGACAGGGGGCCTGGAGGCCCAGTACTTC.

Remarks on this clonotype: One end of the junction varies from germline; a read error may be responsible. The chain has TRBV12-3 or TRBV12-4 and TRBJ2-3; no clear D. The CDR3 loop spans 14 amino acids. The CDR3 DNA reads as TGTGCCAGCAGTTTAGGCATGGTAGCAGATGCGCAGTATTTT. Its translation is CASSLGMVADAQYF.

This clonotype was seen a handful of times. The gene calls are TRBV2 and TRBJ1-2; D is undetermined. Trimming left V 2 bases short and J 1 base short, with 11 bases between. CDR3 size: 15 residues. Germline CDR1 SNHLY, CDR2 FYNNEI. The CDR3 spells CASSERARINYGYTF. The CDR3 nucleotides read TGTGCCAGCAGTGAACGGGCCAGGATTAACTATGGCTACACCTTC.

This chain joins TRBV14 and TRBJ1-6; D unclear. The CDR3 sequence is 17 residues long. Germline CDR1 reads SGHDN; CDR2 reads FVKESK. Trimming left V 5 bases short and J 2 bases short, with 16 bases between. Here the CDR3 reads CASSFNMGTTYNSPLHF. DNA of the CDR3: TGTGCCAGCAGCTTTAACATGGGAACAACCTATAATTCACCCCTCCACTTT.

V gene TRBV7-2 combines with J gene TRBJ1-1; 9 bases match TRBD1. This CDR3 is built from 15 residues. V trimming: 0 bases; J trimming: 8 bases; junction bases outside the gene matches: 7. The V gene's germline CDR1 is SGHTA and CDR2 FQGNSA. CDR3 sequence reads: CASSLATGGVTEAFF. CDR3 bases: TGTGCCAGCAGCTTAGCGACAGGGGGGGTGACGGAAGCTTTCTTT.

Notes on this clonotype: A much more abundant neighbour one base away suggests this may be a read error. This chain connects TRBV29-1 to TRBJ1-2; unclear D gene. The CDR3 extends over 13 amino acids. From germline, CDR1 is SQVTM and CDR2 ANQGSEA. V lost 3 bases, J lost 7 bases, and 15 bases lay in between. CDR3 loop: CSVDVGRKAGYTF. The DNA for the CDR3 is TGCAGCGTTGACGTAGGGCGGAAGGCTGGCTACACCTTC.

The CDR3 here is CASSLLAGRADTEYF. CDR3 nucleotides: TGTGCCAGCAGTTTATTGGCAGGGAGAGCAGATACGGAATATTTT. The rearrangement links TRBV12-3 or TRBV12-4 to TRBJ2-3, with D perhaps given as TRBD1 or TRBD2 (5 bases each). The V and J ends lost 2 bases and 15 bases respectively, with 24 bases between them. There are 15 residues in the CDR3.

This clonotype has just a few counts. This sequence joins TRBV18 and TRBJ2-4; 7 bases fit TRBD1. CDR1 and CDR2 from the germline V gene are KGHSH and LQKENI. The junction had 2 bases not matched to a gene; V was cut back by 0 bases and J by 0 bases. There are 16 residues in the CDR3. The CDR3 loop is CASSPPGTEAKNIQYF. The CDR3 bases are TGTGCCAGCTCACCACCGGGGACAGAAGCCAAAAACATTCAGTACTTC. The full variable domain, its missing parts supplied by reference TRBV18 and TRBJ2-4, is NAGVMQNPRHLVRRRGQEARLRCSPMKGHSHVYWYRQLPEEGLKFMVYLQKENIIDESGMPKERFSAEFPKEGPSILRIQQVVRGDSAAYFCASSPPGTEAKNIQYFGAGTRLSVL.

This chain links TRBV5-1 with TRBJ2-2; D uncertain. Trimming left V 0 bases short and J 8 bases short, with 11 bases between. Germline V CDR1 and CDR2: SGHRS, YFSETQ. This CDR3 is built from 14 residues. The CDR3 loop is CASSLEGDQGELFF. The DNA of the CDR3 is TGCGCCAGCAGCTTGGAAGGCGATCAAGGGGAGCTGTTTTTT.

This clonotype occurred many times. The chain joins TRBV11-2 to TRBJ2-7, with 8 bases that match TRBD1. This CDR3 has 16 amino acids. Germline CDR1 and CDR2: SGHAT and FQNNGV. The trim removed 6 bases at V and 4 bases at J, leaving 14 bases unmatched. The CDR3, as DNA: TGTGCCAGCAGGGGGACAGGAGGCCCCCCTCCTTACGAGCAGTACTTC. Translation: CASRGTGGPPPYEQYF. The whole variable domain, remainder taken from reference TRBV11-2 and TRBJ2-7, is EAGVAQSPRYKIIEKRQSVAFWCNPISGHATLYWYQQILGQGPKLLIQFQNNGVVDDSQLPKDRFSAERLKGVDSTLKIQPAKLEDSAVYLCASRGTGGPPPYEQYFGPGTRLTVT.

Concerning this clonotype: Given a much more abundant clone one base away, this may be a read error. CDR3 nucleotides: TGTGCCAGCAGCGTCAGGGAGCAGGCCCACTACGAGCAGTACTTC. It specifies CASSVREQAHYEQYF. The V call is TRBV5-5, the J call TRBJ2-7; perhaps D is TRBD1 or TRBD2 (5 bases each). CDR1 is SGHKS and CDR2 is YYEKEE in the germline V gene (reference sequence). Trimming cost V 4 bases and J 3 bases, with 17 bases left between them. This CDR3 spans 15 amino acids.

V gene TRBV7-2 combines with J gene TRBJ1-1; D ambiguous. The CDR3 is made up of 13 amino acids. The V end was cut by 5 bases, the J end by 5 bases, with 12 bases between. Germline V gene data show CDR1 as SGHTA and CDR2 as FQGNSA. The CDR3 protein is CASSRTGKTEAFF. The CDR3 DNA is TGTGCCAGCAGCAGGACGGGGAAGACTGAAGCTTTCTTT.

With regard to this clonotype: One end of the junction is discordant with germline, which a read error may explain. CDR3 DNA: TGTGCCAGCAGTAGGGACAGTACGAGAACAGATGCGCAGTATTTT. This encodes CASSRDSTRTDAQYF. The gene calls are TRBV12-3 or TRBV12-4 and TRBJ2-3; 7 bases agree with TRBD1. This CDR3 has 15 amino acids.

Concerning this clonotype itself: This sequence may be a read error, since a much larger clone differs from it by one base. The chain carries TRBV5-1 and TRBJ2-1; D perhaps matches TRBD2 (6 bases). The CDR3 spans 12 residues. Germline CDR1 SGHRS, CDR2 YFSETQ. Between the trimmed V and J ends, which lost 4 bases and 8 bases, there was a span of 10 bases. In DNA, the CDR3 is TGCGCCAGCAGCCCCCCTAGCGATGAGCAGTTCTTC. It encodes CASSPPSDEQFF.

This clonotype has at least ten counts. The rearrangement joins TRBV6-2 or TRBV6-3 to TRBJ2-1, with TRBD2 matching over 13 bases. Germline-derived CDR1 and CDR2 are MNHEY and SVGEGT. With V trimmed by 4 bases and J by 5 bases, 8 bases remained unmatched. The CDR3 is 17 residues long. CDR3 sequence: CASSSYAGLAGDNEQFF. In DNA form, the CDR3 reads TGTGCCAGCAGTTCCTACGCAGGACTAGCGGGGGACAATGAGCAGTTCTTC.

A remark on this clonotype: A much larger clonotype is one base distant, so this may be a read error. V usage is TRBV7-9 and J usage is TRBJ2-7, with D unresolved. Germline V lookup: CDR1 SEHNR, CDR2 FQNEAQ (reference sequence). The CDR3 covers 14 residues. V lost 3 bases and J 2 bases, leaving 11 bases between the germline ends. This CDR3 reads CASSFGISTYEQYF. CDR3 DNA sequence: TGTGCCAGCAGCTTTGGAATAAGCACCTACGAGCAGTACTTC.

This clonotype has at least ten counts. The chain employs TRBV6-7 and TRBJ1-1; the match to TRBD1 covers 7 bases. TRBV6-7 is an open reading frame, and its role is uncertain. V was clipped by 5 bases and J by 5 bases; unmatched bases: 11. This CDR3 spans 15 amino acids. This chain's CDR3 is CASSTPTGKETEAFF. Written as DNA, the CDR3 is TGTGCCAGCAGTACCCCGACAGGGAAGGAAACTGAAGCTTTCTTT.

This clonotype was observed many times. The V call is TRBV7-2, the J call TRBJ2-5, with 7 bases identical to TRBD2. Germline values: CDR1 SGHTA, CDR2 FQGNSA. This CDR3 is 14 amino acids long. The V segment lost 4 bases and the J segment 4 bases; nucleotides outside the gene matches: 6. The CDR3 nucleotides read TGTGCCAGCAGCTCCGACCCGGGAGGAGAGACCCAGTACTTC. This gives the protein CASSSDPGGETQYF.